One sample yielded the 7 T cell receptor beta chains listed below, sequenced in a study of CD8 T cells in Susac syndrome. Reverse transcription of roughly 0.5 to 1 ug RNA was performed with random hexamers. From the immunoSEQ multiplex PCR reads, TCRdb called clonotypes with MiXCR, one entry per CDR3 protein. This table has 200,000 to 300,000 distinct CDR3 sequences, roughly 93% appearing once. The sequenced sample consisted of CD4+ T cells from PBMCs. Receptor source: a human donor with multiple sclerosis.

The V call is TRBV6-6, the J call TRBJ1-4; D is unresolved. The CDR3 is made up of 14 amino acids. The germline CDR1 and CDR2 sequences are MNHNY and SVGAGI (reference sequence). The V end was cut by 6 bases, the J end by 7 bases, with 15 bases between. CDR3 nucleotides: TGTGCCAGCAGGAGGTCCCGGGCGGGTGAAAAACTGTTTTTT. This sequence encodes CASRRSRAGEKLFF.

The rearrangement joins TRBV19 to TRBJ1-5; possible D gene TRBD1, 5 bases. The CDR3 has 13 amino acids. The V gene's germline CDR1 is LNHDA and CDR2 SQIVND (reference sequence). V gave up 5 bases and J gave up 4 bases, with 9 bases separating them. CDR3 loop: CASSPDSNQPQHF. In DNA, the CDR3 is TGTGCCAGTAGTCCCGACAGTAATCAGCCCCAGCATTTT.

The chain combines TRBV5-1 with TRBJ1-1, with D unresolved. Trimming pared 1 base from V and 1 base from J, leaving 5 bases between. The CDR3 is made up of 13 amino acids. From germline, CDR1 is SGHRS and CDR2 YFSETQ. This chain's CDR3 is CASSLPENTEAFF. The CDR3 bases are TGCGCCAGCAGCTTGCCGGAGAACACTGAAGCTTTCTTT.

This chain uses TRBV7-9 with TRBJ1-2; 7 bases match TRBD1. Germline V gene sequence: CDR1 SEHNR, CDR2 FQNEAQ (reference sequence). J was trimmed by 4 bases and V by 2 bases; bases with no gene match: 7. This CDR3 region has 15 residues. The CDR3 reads CASSLTEGGVYGYTF. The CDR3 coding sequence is TGTGCCAGCAGCTTAACCGAAGGGGGCGTCTATGGCTACACCTTC.

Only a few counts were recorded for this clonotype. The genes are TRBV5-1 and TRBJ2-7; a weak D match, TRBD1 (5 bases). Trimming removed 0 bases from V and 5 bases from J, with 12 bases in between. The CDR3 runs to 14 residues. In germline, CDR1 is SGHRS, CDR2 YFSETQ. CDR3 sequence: CASSLVQGLNEQYF. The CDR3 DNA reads TGCGCCAGCAGCTTGGTTCAGGGATTGAACGAGCAGTACTTC.

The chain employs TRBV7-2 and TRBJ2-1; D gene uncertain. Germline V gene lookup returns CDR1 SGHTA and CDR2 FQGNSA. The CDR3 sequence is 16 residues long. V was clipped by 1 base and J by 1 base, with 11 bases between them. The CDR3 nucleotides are TGTGCCAGCAGCTTAGGGCCTGTGGGTTCCTACAATGAGCAGTTCTTC. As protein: CASSLGPVGSYNEQFF.

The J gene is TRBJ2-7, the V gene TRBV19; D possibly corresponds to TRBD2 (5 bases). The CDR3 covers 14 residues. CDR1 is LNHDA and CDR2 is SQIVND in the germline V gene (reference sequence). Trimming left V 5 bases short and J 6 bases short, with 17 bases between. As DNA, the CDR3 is TGTGCCAGTAGTTTCAACCCTCGACGGGGCGAGCAGTACTTC. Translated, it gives CASSFNPRRGEQYF.